The clone carrying this TCR beta chain has a handful of counts. This entry comes from a study of blood T cell repertoires in COVID-19. The germline gives CDR1 MNHNY, CDR2 SVGAGI (reference sequence). Between the trimmed V and J ends, which lost 0 bases and 7 bases, there was a span of 7 bases. The CDR3 is 14 amino acids. Only in-frame clones appear in the TCRdb table, and some are missing; sequencing was by immunoSEQ multiplex PCR. The sample holds tens of thousands of clones, about 86% seen once. The rearrangement links TRBV6-6 to TRBJ1-6; D not resolved. This clonotype originated in a human donor in a cohort sampled during active COVID-19. Input material: peripheral blood. The CDR3 region is CASSYSAANSPLHF. The CDR3 DNA reads as TGTGCCAGCAGTTACTCGGCGGCGAATTCACCCCTCCACTTT.